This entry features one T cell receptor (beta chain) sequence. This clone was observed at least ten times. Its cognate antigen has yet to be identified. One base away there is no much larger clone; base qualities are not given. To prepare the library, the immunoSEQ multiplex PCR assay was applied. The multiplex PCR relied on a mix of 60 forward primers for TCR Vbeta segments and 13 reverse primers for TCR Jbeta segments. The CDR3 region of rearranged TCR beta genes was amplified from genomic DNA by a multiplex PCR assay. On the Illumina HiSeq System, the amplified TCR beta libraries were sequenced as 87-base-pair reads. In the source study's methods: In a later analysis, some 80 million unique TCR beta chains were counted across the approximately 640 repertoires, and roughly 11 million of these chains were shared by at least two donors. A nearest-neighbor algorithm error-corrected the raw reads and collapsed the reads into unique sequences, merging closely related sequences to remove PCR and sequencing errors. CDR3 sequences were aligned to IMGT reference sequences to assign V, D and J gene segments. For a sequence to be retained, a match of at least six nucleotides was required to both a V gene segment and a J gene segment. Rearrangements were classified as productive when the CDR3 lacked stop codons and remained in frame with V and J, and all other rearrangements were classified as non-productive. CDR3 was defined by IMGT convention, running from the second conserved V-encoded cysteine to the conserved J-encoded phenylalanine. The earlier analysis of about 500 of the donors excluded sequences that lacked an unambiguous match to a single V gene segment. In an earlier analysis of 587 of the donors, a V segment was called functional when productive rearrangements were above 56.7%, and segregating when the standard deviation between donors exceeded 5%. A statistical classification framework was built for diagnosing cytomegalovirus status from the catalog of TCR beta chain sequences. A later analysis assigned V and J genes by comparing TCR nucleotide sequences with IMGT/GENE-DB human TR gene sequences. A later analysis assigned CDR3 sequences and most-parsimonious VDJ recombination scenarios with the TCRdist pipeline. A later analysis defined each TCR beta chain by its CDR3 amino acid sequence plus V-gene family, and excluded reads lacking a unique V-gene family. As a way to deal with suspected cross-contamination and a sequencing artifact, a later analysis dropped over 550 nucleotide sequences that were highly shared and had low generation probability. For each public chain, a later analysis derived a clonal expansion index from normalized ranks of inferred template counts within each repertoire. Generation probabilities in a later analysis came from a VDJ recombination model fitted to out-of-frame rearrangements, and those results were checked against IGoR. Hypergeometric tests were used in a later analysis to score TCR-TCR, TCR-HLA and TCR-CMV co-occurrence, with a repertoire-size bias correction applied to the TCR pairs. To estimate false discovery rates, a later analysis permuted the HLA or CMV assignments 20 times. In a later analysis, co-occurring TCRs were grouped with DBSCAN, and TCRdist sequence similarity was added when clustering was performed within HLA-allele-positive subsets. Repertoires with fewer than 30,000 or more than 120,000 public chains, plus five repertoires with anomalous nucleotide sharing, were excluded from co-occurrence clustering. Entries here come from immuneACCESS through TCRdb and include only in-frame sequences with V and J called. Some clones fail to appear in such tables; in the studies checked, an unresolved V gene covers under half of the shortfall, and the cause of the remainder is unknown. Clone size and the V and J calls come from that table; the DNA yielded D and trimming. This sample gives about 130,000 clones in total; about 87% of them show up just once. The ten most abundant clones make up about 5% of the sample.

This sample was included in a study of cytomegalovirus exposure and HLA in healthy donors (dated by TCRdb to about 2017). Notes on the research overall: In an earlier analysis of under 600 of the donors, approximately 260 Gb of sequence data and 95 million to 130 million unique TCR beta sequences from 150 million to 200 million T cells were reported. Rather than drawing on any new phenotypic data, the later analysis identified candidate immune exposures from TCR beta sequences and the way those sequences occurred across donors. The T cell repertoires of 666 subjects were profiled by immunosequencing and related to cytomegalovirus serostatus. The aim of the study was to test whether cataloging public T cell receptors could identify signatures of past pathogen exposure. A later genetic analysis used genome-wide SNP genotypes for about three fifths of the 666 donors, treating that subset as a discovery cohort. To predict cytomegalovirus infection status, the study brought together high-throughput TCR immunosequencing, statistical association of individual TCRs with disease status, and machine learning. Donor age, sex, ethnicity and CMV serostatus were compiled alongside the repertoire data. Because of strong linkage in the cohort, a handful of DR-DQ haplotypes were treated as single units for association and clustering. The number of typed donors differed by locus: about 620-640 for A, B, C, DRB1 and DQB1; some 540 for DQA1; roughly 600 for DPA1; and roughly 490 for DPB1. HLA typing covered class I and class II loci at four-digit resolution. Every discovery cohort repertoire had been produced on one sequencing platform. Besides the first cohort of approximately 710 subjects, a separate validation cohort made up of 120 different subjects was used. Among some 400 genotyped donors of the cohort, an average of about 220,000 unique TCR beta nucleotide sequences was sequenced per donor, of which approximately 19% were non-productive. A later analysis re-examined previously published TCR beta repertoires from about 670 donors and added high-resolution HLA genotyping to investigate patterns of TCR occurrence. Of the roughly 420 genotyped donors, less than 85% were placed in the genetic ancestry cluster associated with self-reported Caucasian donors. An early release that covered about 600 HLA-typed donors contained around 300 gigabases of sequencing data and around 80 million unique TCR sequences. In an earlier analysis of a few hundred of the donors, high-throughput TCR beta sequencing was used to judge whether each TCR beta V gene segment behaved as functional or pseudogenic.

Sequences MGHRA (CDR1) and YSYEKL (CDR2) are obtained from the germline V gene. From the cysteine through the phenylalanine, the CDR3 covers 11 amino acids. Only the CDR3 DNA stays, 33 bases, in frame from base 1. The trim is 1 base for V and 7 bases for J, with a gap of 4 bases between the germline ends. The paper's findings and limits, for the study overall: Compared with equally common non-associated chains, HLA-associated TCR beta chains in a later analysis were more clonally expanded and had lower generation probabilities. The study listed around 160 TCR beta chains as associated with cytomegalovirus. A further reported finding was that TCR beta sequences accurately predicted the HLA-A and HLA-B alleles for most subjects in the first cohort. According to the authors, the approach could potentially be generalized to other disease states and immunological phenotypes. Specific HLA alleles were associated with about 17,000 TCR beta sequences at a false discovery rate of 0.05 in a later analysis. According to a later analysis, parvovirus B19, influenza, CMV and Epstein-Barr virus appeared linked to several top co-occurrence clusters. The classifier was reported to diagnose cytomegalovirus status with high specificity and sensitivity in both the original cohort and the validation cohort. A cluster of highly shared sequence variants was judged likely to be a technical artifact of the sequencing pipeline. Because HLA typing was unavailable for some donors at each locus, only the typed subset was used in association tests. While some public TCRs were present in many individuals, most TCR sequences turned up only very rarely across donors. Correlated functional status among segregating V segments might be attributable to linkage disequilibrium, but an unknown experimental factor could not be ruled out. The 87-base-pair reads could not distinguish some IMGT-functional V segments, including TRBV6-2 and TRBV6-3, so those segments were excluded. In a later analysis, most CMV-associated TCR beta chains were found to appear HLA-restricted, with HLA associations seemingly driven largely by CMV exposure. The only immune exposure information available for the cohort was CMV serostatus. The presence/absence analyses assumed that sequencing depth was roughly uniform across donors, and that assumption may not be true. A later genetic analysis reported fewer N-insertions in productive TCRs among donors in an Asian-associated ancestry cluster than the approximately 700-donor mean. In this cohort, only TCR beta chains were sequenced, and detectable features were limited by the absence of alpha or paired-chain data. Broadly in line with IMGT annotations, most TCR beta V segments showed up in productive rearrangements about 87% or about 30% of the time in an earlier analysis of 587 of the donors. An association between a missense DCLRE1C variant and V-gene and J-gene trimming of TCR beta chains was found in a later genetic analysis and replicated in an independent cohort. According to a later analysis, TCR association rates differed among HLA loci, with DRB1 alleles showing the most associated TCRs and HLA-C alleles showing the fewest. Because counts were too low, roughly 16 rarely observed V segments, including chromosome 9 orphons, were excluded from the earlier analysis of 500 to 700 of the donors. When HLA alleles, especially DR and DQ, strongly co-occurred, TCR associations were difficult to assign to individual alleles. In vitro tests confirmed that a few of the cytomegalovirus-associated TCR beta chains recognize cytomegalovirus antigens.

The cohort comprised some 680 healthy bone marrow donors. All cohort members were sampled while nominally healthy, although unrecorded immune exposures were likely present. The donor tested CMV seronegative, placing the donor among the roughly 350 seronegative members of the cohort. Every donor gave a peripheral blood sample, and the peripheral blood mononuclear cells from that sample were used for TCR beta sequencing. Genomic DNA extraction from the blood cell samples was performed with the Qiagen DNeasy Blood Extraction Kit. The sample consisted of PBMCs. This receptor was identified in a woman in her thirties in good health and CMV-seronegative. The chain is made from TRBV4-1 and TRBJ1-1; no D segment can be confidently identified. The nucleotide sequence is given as TGCGCCAGCAGCCAAGGGAGTGAAGCTTTCTTT. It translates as CASSQGSEAFF.